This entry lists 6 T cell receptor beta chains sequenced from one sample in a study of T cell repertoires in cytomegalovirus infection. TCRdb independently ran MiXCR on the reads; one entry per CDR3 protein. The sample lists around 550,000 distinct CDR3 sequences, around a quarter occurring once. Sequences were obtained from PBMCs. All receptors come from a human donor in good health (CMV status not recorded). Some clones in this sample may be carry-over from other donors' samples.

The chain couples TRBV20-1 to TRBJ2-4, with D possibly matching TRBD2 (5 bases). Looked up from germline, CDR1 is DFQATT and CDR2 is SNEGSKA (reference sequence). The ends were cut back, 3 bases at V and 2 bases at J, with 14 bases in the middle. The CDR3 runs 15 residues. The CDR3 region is CSASEGVGTKNIQYF. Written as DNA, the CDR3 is TGCAGTGCTAGCGAGGGAGTAGGAACCAAAAACATTCAGTACTTC.

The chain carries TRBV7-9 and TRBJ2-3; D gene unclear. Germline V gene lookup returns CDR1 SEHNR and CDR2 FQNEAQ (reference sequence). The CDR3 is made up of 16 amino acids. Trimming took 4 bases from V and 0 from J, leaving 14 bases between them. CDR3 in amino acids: CASSSSEASSTDTQYF. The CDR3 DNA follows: TGTGCCAGCAGCTCGTCCGAAGCGAGTAGCACAGATACGCAGTATTTT.

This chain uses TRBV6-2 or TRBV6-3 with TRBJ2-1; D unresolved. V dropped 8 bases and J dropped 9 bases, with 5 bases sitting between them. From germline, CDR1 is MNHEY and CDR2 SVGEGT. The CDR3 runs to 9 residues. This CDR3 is CASGREQFF. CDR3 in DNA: TGTGCCAGCGGGCGTGAGCAGTTCTTC.

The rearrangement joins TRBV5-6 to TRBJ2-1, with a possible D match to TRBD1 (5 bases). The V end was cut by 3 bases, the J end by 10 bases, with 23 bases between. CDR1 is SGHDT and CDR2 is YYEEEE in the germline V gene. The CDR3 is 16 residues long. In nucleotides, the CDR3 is TGTGCCAGCAGCTCCACCGGTGGGGCCTCGTGGTCGGAGCAGTTCTTC. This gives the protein CASSSTGGASWSEQFF.

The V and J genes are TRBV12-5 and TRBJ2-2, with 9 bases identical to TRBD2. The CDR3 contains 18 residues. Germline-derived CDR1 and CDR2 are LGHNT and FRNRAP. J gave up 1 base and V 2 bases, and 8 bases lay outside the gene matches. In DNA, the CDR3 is TGTGCTAGTGGTTTGTTTCCCCGACTAGCGGTGAACACCGGGGAGCTGTTTTTT. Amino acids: CASGLFPRLAVNTGELFF.

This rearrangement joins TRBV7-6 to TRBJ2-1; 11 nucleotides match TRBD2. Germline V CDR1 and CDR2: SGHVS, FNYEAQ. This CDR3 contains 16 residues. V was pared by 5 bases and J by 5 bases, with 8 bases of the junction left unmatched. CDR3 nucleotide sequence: TGTGCCAGCAGCCCCCTGGGGACTAGCGGAAACAATGAGCAGTTCTTC. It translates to CASSPLGTSGNNEQFF.